The source of this TCR beta chain is a study of OX40 agonist ivuxolimab in advanced cancers. Looking at the study overall: Checkpoint inhibitors had been given previously to over 30% of patients. Findings of the study overall: Several nonresponders also turned out to have low normalized T-cell clonal expansion. In general, CD8+ T cells held more expanded clones than CD4+ did, on average.

The assay was immunoSEQ multiplex PCR, and TCRdb's table has in-frame clones only and misses some. Of 80,000 to 95,000 clones listed, 91% were seen once; the top ten hold approximately 9.3%. Remarks on this clone: Its antigen is currently unknown.

Blood specimens came from baseline, cycle 4 day 1, and cycle 7 day 1. The CDR3 runs 23 residues. The sequence derives from an adult with an advanced solid tumor such as melanoma, head and neck, liver or kidney cancer. This specimen consisted of CD4+ or CD8+ T cells sorted from blood, obtained in a trial of the OX40 agonist ivuxolimab. This chain connects TRBV21-1 to TRBJ2-7; the D call TRBD2 from the table was never checked on the DNA. TRBV21-1 is annotated as a pseudogene. CDR3 DNA sequence: TGTGCCAGCAGCAAAGAGTTCCTAAAACCCCGGAGGGAACTAGCGCACACTACCTACGAGCAGTACTTC. Protein sequence: CASSKEFLKPRRELAHTTYEQYF.